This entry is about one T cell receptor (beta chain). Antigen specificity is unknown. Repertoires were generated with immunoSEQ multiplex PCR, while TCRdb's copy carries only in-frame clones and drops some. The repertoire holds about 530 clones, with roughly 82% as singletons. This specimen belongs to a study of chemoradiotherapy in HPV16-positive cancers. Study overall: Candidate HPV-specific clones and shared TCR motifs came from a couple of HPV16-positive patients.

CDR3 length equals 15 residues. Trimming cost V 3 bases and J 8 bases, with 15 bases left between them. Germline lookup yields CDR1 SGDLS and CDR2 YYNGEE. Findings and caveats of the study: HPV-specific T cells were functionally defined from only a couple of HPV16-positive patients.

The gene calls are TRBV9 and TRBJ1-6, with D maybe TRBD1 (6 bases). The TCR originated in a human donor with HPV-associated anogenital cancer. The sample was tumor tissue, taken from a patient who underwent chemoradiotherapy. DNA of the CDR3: TGTGCCAGCAGCGGCCAGACAGGCGCGGATTCACCCCTCCACTTT. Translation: CASSGQTGADSPLHF.